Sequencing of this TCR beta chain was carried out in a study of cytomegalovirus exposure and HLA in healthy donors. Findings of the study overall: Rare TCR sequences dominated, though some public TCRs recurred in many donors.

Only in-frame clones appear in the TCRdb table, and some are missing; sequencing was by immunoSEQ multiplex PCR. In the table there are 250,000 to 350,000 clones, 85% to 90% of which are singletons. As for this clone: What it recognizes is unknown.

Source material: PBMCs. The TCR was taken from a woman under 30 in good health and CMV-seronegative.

CDR3 in amino acids: CASSEDRGIGTQYF. The CDR3 DNA follows: TGTGCCAGCAGCGAAGACAGGGGGATTGGGACCCAGTACTTC. This sequence joins TRBV7-2 and TRBJ2-5; TRBD1 agrees at 9 bases. Germline CDR1 SGHTA, CDR2 FQGNSA. V shed 5 bases and J 7 bases; nucleotides not matched to a gene: 8. The CDR3 has 14 residues.